The rows below give T cell receptor beta chains drawn from one sample of a study of blood T cells in healthy people across ages. TCRdb reanalysed the 5' RACE reads using MiXCR and keeps one entry per CDR3 protein. The sample has about 1,800,000 distinct CDR3 sequences; about 28% are singletons. Sequencing used blood. Source of these receptors: a woman aged 25 to 45 in good health. Each CDR3 is given with its conserved first and last residue. The D gene is left open where the match is weak. Expanded clones get a size class; other rows say once, few or many, or leave the size out.

v_call: TRBV5-1
clone_size: .
d_call: TRBD1
j_call: TRBJ1-4
cdr3_aa: CASSLTGAPATNEKLFF
cdr3_nt: TGTGCCAGCAGCTTGACAGGGGCCCCTGCAACTAATGAAAAACTGTTTTTT

v_call: TRBV11-2
clone_size: few
d_call: TRBD2
j_call: TRBJ2-5
cdr3_aa: CASSLDRLAGEETQYF
cdr3_nt: TGTGCCAGCAGCTTAGATAGGCTAGCGGGAGAAGAGACCCAGTACTTC

v_call: TRBV25-1
clone_size: .
d_call: .
j_call: TRBJ2-4
cdr3_aa: CASSEFGGRRIQYF
cdr3_nt: TGTGCCAGCAGCGAATTCGGGGGAAGGCGCATTCAGTACTTC

v_call: TRBV7-2
clone_size: .
d_call: .
j_call: TRBJ2-3
cdr3_aa: CASSLGLDYTQYF
cdr3_nt: TGTGCCAGCAGCTTAGGGCTGGACTATACGCAGTATTTT

v_call: TRBV7-9
clone_size: many
d_call: .
j_call: TRBJ2-1
cdr3_aa: CASSFDAEMGQFF
cdr3_nt: TGTGCCAGCAGCTTCGACGCCGAAATGGGGCAGTTCTTC

v_call: TRBV7-2
clone_size: few
d_call: .
j_call: TRBJ1-2
cdr3_aa: CASTRDYGYTF
cdr3_nt: TGTGCCAGCACCAGGGACTATGGCTACACCTTC

v_call: TRBV28
clone_size: .
d_call: .
j_call: TRBJ1-1
cdr3_aa: CASIDRGMNTEAFF
cdr3_nt: TGTGCCAGCATCGATCGGGGAATGAACACTGAAGCTTTCTTT

v_call: TRBV20-1
clone_size: many
d_call: .
j_call: TRBJ2-7
cdr3_aa: CSASPLSYEQYF
cdr3_nt: TGCAGTGCCTCACCGCTCTCCTACGAGCAGTACTTC

v_call: TRBV7-9
clone_size: .
d_call: .
j_call: TRBJ2-3
cdr3_aa: CASWVPPDTQYF
cdr3_nt: TGTGCCAGCTGGGTACCTCCAGATACGCAGTATTTT

v_call: TRBV20-1
clone_size: many
d_call: .
j_call: TRBJ2-5
cdr3_aa: CSARLQGLGETQYF
cdr3_nt: TGCAGTGCTAGGCTACAGGGTTTAGGGGAGACCCAGTACTTC

v_call: TRBV6-2/TRBV6-3
clone_size: .
d_call: .
j_call: TRBJ1-5
cdr3_aa: CASSYLRVAGNQPRHF
cdr3_nt: TGTGCCAGCAGTTATTTGCGGGTCGCAGGAAATCAGCCCCGGCATTTT

v_call: TRBV12-3/TRBV12-4
clone_size: .
d_call: .
j_call: TRBJ2-5
cdr3_aa: CASRVGGKTQYF
cdr3_nt: TGTGCCAGCAGAGTAGGGGGGAAGACCCAGTACTTC